The source of this T cell receptor (beta chain) is a study of identical twins. TCRdb recomputed calls from the 5' RACE reads with MiXCR, one row per CDR3 protein. The top ten clones hold just under 3% of a sample with some 440,000 distinct CDR3 sequences, 24% of them seen once. This CDR3 is built from 14 residues. Trimming at V came to 6 bases and at J to 3 bases, leaving 2 bases not matched to a gene. CDR1 and CDR2 (germline): ENHRY, SYGVKD. The same data also went into a second study, on T cells expressing NK-cell markers.

The source of this sequence is a woman younger than 35 in good health. The V call is TRBV10-3, the J call TRBJ2-2, with 9 bases identical to TRBD1. Sequenced input: CD4+ T cells sorted from blood. CDR3 in DNA: TGTGCCATCAGCCGGGACAGGGACACCGGGGAGCTGTTTTTT. This translates into CAISRDRDTGELFF.